Reported below is one TCR beta chain. The target antigen is unknown. Primers used in a second PCR of about 6 to 12 cycles were a sample-barcoded 5' primer and a J-beta primer mix. Using its own MiXCR run on the 5' RACE reads, TCRdb lists one record per CDR3 protein. The data show more than 650,000 distinct CDR3 sequences, roughly 20% seen once. The data are from a study of blood T cells in healthy people across ages. Study results and limitations: There was no known CMV status for donors, so expanded clonotype changes were possibly confounded. Naive T cell percentage by flow cytometry tracked strongly with beta diversity.

The CDR3 covers 15 residues. Germline V gene sequence: CDR1 MDHEN, CDR2 SYDVKM. With V trimmed by 6 bases and J by 2 bases, 10 bases remained unmatched. The sequenced sample consisted of blood. The origin of this receptor is a man between 70 and 80 years old in good health. V is TRBV28 and J is TRBJ2-7, with 7 nucleotides matching TRBD2. The CDR3 loop is CASRVAGTTPYEQYF. Here the CDR3 DNA reads TGTGCCAGCAGAGTGGCTGGGACTACACCCTACGAGCAGTACTTC. The entire variable domain, with the rest obtained from reference TRBV28 and TRBJ2-7, is as follows: DVKVTQSSRYLVKRTGEKVFLECVQDMDHENMFWYRQDPGLGLRLIYFSYDVKMKEKGDIPEGYSVSREKKERFSLILESASTNQTSMYLCASRVAGTTPYEQYFGPGTRLTVT.